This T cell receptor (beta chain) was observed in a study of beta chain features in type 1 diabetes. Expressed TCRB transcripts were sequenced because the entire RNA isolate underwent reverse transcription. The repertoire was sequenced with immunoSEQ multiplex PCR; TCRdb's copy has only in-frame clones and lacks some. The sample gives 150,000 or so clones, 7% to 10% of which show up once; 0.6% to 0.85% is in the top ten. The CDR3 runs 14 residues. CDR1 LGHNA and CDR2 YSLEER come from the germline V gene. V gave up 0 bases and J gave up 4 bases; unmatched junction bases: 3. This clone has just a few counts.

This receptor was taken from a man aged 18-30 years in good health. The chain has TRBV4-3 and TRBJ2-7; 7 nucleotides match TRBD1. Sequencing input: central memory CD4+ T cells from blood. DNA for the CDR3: TGCGCCAGCAGCCAAGAATGGACAGGTTACGAGCAGTACTTC. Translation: CASSQEWTGYEQYF.